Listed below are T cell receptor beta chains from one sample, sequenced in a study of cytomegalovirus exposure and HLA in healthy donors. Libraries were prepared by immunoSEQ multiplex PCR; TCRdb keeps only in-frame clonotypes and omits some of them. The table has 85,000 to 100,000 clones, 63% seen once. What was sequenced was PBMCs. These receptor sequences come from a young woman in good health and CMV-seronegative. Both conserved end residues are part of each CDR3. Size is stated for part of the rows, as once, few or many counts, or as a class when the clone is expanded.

CDR3: CATGTGGASGELFF
V: TRBV15
size: once

CDR3: CATWTSGSWTDTQYF
V: TRBV28
size: .

CDR3: CASSVEAGGFLNTQYF
V: TRBV9
size: once

CDR3: CASRLQRLAGGEQFF
V: TRBV6-5
size: few

CDR3: CASSLGQGGEKLFF
V: TRBV6-6
size: few

CDR3: CASSTSGSSGNTIYF
V: TRBV19
size: once

CDR3: CASSLGQRALGGEQFF
V: TRBV7-2
size: once

CDR3: CASSRIERPYNEQFF
V: TRBV7-9
size: .

CDR3: CASRSPDRSNYGYTF
V: TRBV6-5
size: once

CDR3: CASRGQVYDSPLHF
V: TRBV6-6
size: .

CDR3: CASKRWSAGYNEQFF
V: TRBV6-5
size: .

CDR3: CASSGPGQGYEQYF
V: TRBV11-2
size: once

CDR3: CASSPGFQETQYF
V: TRBV18
size: .

CDR3: CSVEGLDYGYTF
V: TRBV29-1
size: .

CDR3: CASSDPGQGSTDTQYF
V: TRBV25-1
size: few

CDR3: CASSLDQGDFHEQYF
V: TRBV11-2
size: .

CDR3: CASSSPTGIYGYTF
V: TRBV5-8
size: .

CDR3: CASSDLAGGAYEQYF
V: TRBV10-1
size: .

CDR3: CASRQASPLHF
V: TRBV28
size: .

CDR3: CATRQAIYTEAFF
V: TRBV14
size: few

CDR3: CASRRTGNTEAFF
V: TRBV6-4
size: few

CDR3: CASSFPKTGGGYGYTF
V: TRBV28
size: .

CDR3: CASSSPGTSSGELFF
V: TRBV7-3
size: .

CDR3: CASSTGTAYDGYTF
V: TRBV2
size: .

CDR3: CASSFGVSRWGYEQYF
V: TRBV2
size: few

CDR3: CASSTTSGISYNEQFF
V: TRBV6-6
size: .

CDR3: CASTPRGPGEQFF
V: TRBV19
size: .

CDR3: CASSLKVAGVPDTQYF
V: TRBV7-2
size: .

CDR3: CASSPIDRNTEAFF
V: TRBV5-6
size: .

CDR3: CASSLVNSPGVFEAFF
V: TRBV5-1
size: once

CDR3: CALPPDVSQGDYTF
V: TRBV30
size: .

CDR3: CASSQGSTSHNEQFF
V: TRBV4-1
size: .

CDR3: CASSSTGTSSGNTIYF
V: TRBV7-6
size: .

CDR3: CASSIVAGRDTEAFF
V: TRBV19
size: .

CDR3: CASTQDSANTGELFF
V: TRBV5-1
size: .

CDR3: CASTDRDRAEETQYF
V: TRBV28
size: .

CDR3: CASSYSSLAGGDTQYF
V: TRBV6-5
size: .

CDR3: CAWSLTGGDTEAFF
V: TRBV30
size: .

CDR3: CASSLGQGASYNSPLHF
V: TRBV4-1
size: .

CDR3: CASSHHPSRDIQANYGYTF
V: TRBV4-3
size: .

CDR3: CASSPGINYGYTF
V: TRBV7-2
size: .

CDR3: CASSQGAVYGYTF
V: TRBV5-1
size: .

CDR3: CAIRDGQINQPQHF
V: TRBV10-3
size: .